The next 29 T cell receptor beta chains were all read from a single sample in a study of blood T cell repertoires in COVID-19 (dated by TCRdb to about 2020). Libraries were built with the immunoSEQ multiplex PCR assay. Held by TCRdb, this immuneACCESS table contains in-frame sequences only and omits some clones. Under half of the omission traces to an unresolved V gene where checked; the cause of the rest is unknown. The sample data list 100,000 to 150,000 clones, and 88% of these were observed just once. Together, the top ten hold less than 8% of the sample. Sequenced input: peripheral blood. These TCRs come from a man aged 50-59 years with acute or convalescent COVID-19.

The sample holds one count of this clone. V usage is TRBV29-1 and J usage is TRBJ2-3; TRBD1 agrees at 12 bases. From germline, CDR1 is SQVTM and CDR2 ANQGSEA. J lost 4 bases, V lost 2 bases, and 4 bases had no gene match. The CDR3 is made up of 15 amino acids. The CDR3 is CSVEIRDRGPDTQYF. In DNA form, the CDR3 reads TGCAGCGTTGAAATCCGGGACAGGGGGCCAGATACGCAGTATTTT.

This clone was counted only a few times. The V call is TRBV18, the J call TRBJ1-2; TRBD1 aligns across 8 bases. The CDR3 is 13 amino acids. J lost 9 bases, V lost 3 bases, and 6 bases had no gene match. Germline CDR1 reads KGHSH; CDR2 reads LQKENI. In nucleotides, the CDR3 is TGTGCCAGCTCACCGGAGACAGGGGAGCGCTACACCTTC. It yields the protein CASSPETGERYTF. Looking up the rest from reference TRBV18 and TRBJ1-2 gives the full variable domain: NAGVMQNPRHLVRRRGQEARLRCSPMKGHSHVYWYRQLPEEGLKFMVYLQKENIIDESGMPKERFSAEFPKEGPSILRIQQVVRGDSAAYFCASSPETGERYTFGSGTRLTVV.

J is TRBJ1-2 and V is TRBV18; D unresolved. The V gene lost 2 bases and the J gene lost 2 bases, with 6 bases spanning the gap. The CDR3 has 13 residues. Germline assignment: CDR1 KGHSH and CDR2 LQKENI. The CDR3 spells CASSPGQNYGYTF. In DNA form, the CDR3 reads TGTGCCAGCTCACCAGGCCAGAACTATGGCTACACCTTC.

V gene TRBV5-1 combines with J gene TRBJ1-5, with a tentative D call TRBD1 (5 bases). The CDR3 has 15 amino acids. With 0 bases removed from V and 6 bases from J, the gap between germline ends came to 13 bases. CDR1 and CDR2 from the germline V gene are SGHRS and YFSETQ. CDR3 residues: CASSLESGFGQPQHF. As DNA, the CDR3 is TGCGCCAGCAGCTTGGAATCAGGGTTCGGTCAGCCCCAGCATTTT.

J is TRBJ1-5 and V is TRBV6-2 or TRBV6-3, with 11 nucleotides matching TRBD1. V shed 0 bases, J shed 2 bases, and the junction held 12 bases outside the gene matches. The CDR3 is 20 residues long. Germline CDR1 and CDR2: MNHEY and SVGEGT. In nucleotides, the CDR3 is TGTGCCAGCAGTTACTCCCCCGGACAGGGGGCAAAATATGGCAATCAGCCCCAGCATTTT. It encodes CASSYSPGQGAKYGNQPQHF.

V usage is TRBV5-8 and J usage is TRBJ2-5, with 7 nucleotides matching TRBD2. The V and J ends lost 1 base and 5 bases, in that order; junction bases with no gene match: 8. The CDR3 extends over 15 amino acids. The germline V gene has CDR1 SGHTS and CDR2 YDEGEE. The CDR3, as DNA: TGTGCCAGCAGCTTGTTAGGAACTAGCGAGGAGACCCAGTACTTC. This translates into CASSLLGTSEETQYF.

The rearrangement joins TRBV7-2 to TRBJ2-7, with D possibly being TRBD2 (6 bases). The germline gives CDR1 SGHTA, CDR2 FQGNSA. V was cut by 1 base and J by 6 bases, with 13 bases left in between. The CDR3 consists of 14 residues. CDR3 sequence: CASSLGAQGGEQYF. The CDR3 DNA sequence: TGTGCCAGCAGCTTAGGAGCTCAGGGAGGCGAGCAGTACTTC. The whole variable domain, remainder taken from reference TRBV7-2 and TRBJ2-7, is GAGVSQSPSNKVTEKGKDVELRCDPISGHTALYWYRQSLGQGLEFLIYFQGNSAPDKSGLPSDRFSAERTGGSVSTLTIQRTQQEDSAVYLCASSLGAQGGEQYFGPGTRLTVT.

The chain couples TRBV6-1 to TRBJ2-1, with TRBD2 matching over 8 bases. With 1 base clipped from V and 2 bases from J, the junction kept 1 base outside the gene matches. Per germline, CDR1 MNHNS and CDR2 SASEGT. The CDR3 extends over 15 amino acids. This CDR3 is CASSEELAAYNEQFF. The CDR3 DNA reads TGTGCCAGCAGTGAAGAACTAGCGGCCTACAATGAGCAGTTCTTC.

V and J are TRBV3-1 (or the pseudogene TRBV3-2) and TRBJ2-7; TRBD1 agrees at 9 bases. J lost 4 bases, V lost 4 bases, and 5 bases had no gene match. The V gene's germline CDR1 is LGHDT and CDR2 YNNKEL (reference sequence). This CDR3 contains 14 residues. The CDR3 nucleotides read TGTGCCAGCAGCCCTCCGGACAGGGGTTACGAGCAGTACTTC. Its protein product is CASSPPDRGYEQYF.

The chain carries TRBV7-2 and TRBJ2-5; 7 bases agree with TRBD1. Trimming at V came to 1 base and at J to 2 bases, leaving 4 bases not matched to a gene. The CDR3 covers 15 residues. Germline assignment: CDR1 SGHTA and CDR2 FQGNSA. The DNA for the CDR3 is TGTGCCAGCAGCTTAGTAGGGGGCCCGCAAGAGACCCAGTACTTC. This gives the protein CASSLVGGPQETQYF.

The gene calls are TRBV5-1 and TRBJ1-5; 8 bases map to TRBD1. CDR3 length equals 14 residues. Germline assignment: CDR1 SGHRS and CDR2 YFSETQ. V dropped 0 bases and J dropped 7; count of bases not matched to a gene: 3. CDR3: CASSLAGQGQPQHF. The CDR3 coding sequence is TGCGCCAGCAGCTTGGCCGGACAGGGCCAGCCCCAGCATTTT.

This chain links TRBV24-1 with TRBJ2-5, with D unresolved. Germline CDR1 is KGHDR and CDR2 is SFDVKD. V was trimmed by 1 base and J by 3 bases, leaving 20 bases between them. The CDR3 is made up of 18 amino acids. The CDR3 DNA reads as TGTGCCACCAGTGATTTTATCGTCCCTGGGCAGATAAAAGAGACCCAGTACTTC. This gives the protein CATSDFIVPGQIKETQYF.

The V and J genes are TRBV7-2 and TRBJ1-2; D possibly corresponds to TRBD1 (6 bases). Trimming cost V 4 bases and J 5 bases, with 14 bases left between them. The V gene's germline CDR1 is SGHTA and CDR2 FQGNSA. The CDR3 is 14 amino acids. CDR3 residues: CASSSPGVEYGYTF. DNA for the CDR3: TGTGCCAGCAGCTCCCCAGGGGTTGAGTATGGCTACACCTTC.

The chain employs TRBV7-8 and TRBJ1-2; perhaps TRBD1 as D (6 bases). From germline, CDR1 is SGHVS and CDR2 FQNEAQ. The CDR3 length is 14 residues. V lost 3 bases to trimming and J lost 2 bases, with 10 bases between them. CDR3 sequence reads: CASSFLRGNYGYTF. The CDR3 DNA follows: TGTGCCAGCAGCTTCCTGAGGGGGAACTATGGCTACACCTTC. The full variable domain, its missing parts supplied by reference TRBV7-8 and TRBJ1-2, is GAGVSQSPRYKVAKRGQDVALRCDPISGHVSLFWYQQALGQGPEFLTYFQNEAQLDKSGLPSDRFFAERPEGSVSTLKIQRTQQEDSAVYLCASSFLRGNYGYTFGSGTRLTVV.

For this clone: Other DNA sequences within the sample encode an identical CDR3. The V call is TRBV12-3 or TRBV12-4, the J call TRBJ2-3; no clear D. Trimming removed 5 bases at V and 3 bases at J, with 6 bases between. This CDR3 comprises 12 residues. Here the CDR3 reads CASSPGTDTQYF. In DNA form, the CDR3 reads TGTGCCAGCAGTCCCGGGACAGATACGCAGTATTTT.

The CDR3 bases are TGTGCCAGCAGTTACTCCCCGAGCCCGGAGACGGGGGAGCAGTACTTC. Its protein product is CASSYSPSPETGEQYF. The gene calls are TRBV6-5 and TRBJ2-7; possibly TRBD2 for D (5 bases). The CDR3 consists of 16 residues. Trimming took off 0 bases at V and 7 bases at J, with 19 bases between the two ends. The germline CDR1 and CDR2 sequences are MNHEY and SVGAGI.

This chain joins TRBV9 and TRBJ2-3, with 16 bases aligning to TRBD2. The CDR3 is 17 amino acids. Germline-derived CDR1 and CDR2 are SGDLS and YYNGEE. Trimming cost V 4 bases and J 7 bases; bases outside gene matches: 9. In nucleotides, the CDR3 is TGTGCCAGCAGCTCCGGAGGGACTAGCGGGAGGGCCCATACGCAGTATTTT. It specifies CASSSGGTSGRAHTQYF.

The chain links TRBV11-3 to TRBJ2-3; 8 positions match TRBD1. J was trimmed by 6 bases and V by 8 bases; bases with no gene match: 10. The CDR3 length is 14 residues. The germline V gene has CDR1 SGHNT and CDR2 YENEEA. CDR3 protein: CASARDGTGDTQYF. In DNA form, the CDR3 reads TGTGCCAGCGCACGGGACGGGACAGGTGATACGCAGTATTTT.

The chain joins TRBV6-4 to TRBJ2-1; D might be TRBD2 (5 bases). The CDR3 contains 13 residues. Germline CDR1 is MRHNA and CDR2 is SNTAGT. V was shortened by 5 bases and J by 5 bases, with 10 bases between the two germline ends. CDR3 bases: TGTGCCAGCAGTCAGGACTGGGACAATGAGCAGTTCTTC. Translating it yields CASSQDWDNEQFF.

The V and J genes are TRBV11-2 and TRBJ2-3; 7 bases fit TRBD2. This CDR3 is 15 amino acids long. The V gene end was trimmed by 3 bases and the J gene end by 4 bases; junction bases not matched to a gene: 7. Germline lookup yields CDR1 SGHAT and CDR2 FQNNGV. The DNA of the CDR3 is TGTGCCAGCAGCTTTTCGGGACTAATCTCAGATACGCAGTATTTT. Translated, it gives CASSFSGLISDTQYF.

This clone has a handful of counts. The V gene is TRBV21-1, the J gene TRBJ2-7; the listed D gene, TRBD1, was not tested against the DNA. TRBV21-1 is recorded as a pseudogene. The CDR3 is 16 residues long. CDR3 amino acids: CASSKPTVTESYEQYF. The CDR3 DNA sequence: TGTGCCAGCAGCAAACCGACGGTGACAGAATCCTACGAGCAGTACTTC.

The chain has TRBV7-2 and TRBJ2-7; possible D gene TRBD1, 6 bases. This CDR3 has 16 residues. Trimming stripped 1 base from V and 0 bases from J, with 13 bases between. Germline V gives CDR1 SGHTA, CDR2 FQGNSA. CDR3 DNA sequence: TGTGCCAGCAGCTTAGAGCACGGACAGATCTCCTACGAGCAGTACTTC. Translation gives CASSLEHGQISYEQYF.

For this clone: Other nucleotide sequences in the sample specify the same CDR3. This chain connects TRBV5-1 to TRBJ2-7; 8 nucleotides match TRBD2. J gave up 7 bases and V 5 bases, and 8 bases lay outside the gene matches. This CDR3 is built from 13 residues. CDR1 and CDR2 from the germline V gene are SGHRS and YFSETQ. CDR3 in DNA: TGCGCCAGCAGGAGAAGCGGGGGAACGGAGCAGTACTTC. This sequence encodes CASRRSGGTEQYF.

The CDR3 reads CASSLGTGHPTDTQYF. The CDR3 nucleotides read TGTGCCAGCAGCCTGGGGACAGGCCACCCCACAGATACGCAGTATTTT. The gene calls are TRBV5-5 and TRBJ2-3, with 8 bases that match TRBD1. In germline, CDR1 is SGHKS, CDR2 YYEKEE (reference sequence). With V trimmed by 4 bases and J by 2 bases, 9 bases remained unmatched. This CDR3 is 16 amino acids long.

This clone was recorded once. This chain connects TRBV29-1 to TRBJ2-2; 7 nucleotides match TRBD2. V lost 1 base to trimming and J lost 4 bases; unmatched junction nucleotides: 9. From germline, CDR1 is SQVTM and CDR2 ANQGSEA. The CDR3 consists of 16 residues. The CDR3 spells CSVEVERTRSTGELFF. The CDR3 region has the DNA TGCAGCGTTGAAGTGGAGAGGACTAGAAGCACCGGGGAGCTGTTTTTT.

V and J are TRBV24-1 and TRBJ1-3; no clear D. The germline gives CDR1 KGHDR, CDR2 SFDVKD. The CDR3 length is 15 residues. V was cut by 4 bases and J by 7 bases, with 16 bases left in between. CDR3 residues: CATSEGDHPGNTIYF. The DNA for the CDR3 is TGTGCCACCAGTGAAGGAGATCACCCCGGGAACACCATATATTTT.

This chain links TRBV10-3 with TRBJ2-7, with 11 nucleotides matching TRBD2. Per germline, CDR1 ENHRY and CDR2 SYGVKD. CDR3 length: 14 residues. V shed 4 bases and J 3 bases; nucleotides not matched to a gene: 2. Here the CDR3 reads CAISGLAGNYEQYF. In nucleotides, the CDR3 is TGTGCCATCAGTGGACTAGCGGGGAACTACGAGCAGTACTTC.

The chain uses TRBV7-9 and TRBJ2-2, with 8 bases that match TRBD1. With 6 bases clipped from V and 5 bases from J, the junction kept 2 bases outside the gene matches. Germline CDR1 and CDR2: SEHNR and FQNEAQ (reference sequence). This CDR3 comprises 13 residues. CDR3 region: CASSRTGTGELFF. CDR3 coding DNA: TGTGCCAGCAGTCGGACAGGGACCGGGGAGCTGTTTTTT.

The chain joins TRBV5-4 to TRBJ2-7; the D is unclear. From germline, CDR1 is SGHNT and CDR2 YYREEE (reference sequence). The CDR3 length is 11 residues. V gave up 2 bases and J gave up 3 bases, with 3 bases separating them. CDR3 loop: CASSFSYEQYF. CDR3 coding DNA: TGTGCCAGCAGCTTCAGCTACGAGCAGTACTTC.